This T cell receptor beta chain stems from a study of early T cells in non-severe SARS-CoV-2 infection (dated by TCRdb to the early 2020s). General notes on the study: Because TCR sequencing relied on bulk RNA taken from unsorted whole blood, pairing of alpha and beta chains was not possible.

Overall results and qualifications from the work: VDJdb matching was skewed toward anti-spike CD8 responses, so virus-specific expansions were likely underestimated and private and CD4 specificities were missed.

CDR1 DFQATT and CDR2 SNEGSKA were looked up in the germline V gene (reference sequence). V gives up 6 bases and J gives up 4 bases, and the segment between their germline ends measures 18 bases. The CDR3 numbers 14 residues from cysteine through phenylalanine. Only the CDR3 DNA stays, 42 bases, in frame from base 1. There are many counts of this clonotype. Its cognate antigen has yet to be identified. No clone much larger than this one lies a single base away; base qualities are absent. This was a case-control study nested in a cohort of healthcare workers in London, UK, who had nasopharyngeal swab PCR tests and blood samples taken every week. Healthcare workers were enrolled in the week of the UK lockdown, from 23 to 31 March 2020, and were followed every week for up to 16 weeks. Preparation of the library involved 5' RACE. Sequencer: NextSeq 500. In the TCR library protocol, unique molecular identifiers were attached to individual cDNA molecules to correct for PCR bias and sequencing error. Both TCR alpha and beta chains were sequenced, and tight co-correlation was observed between alpha and beta sequence abundances in each sample. The source study handled its data this way. Decombinator V4 was used to annotate TCR sequences for V gene, J gene and CDR3. Expanded TCRs were defined as changing significantly between any two time points under a Poisson model with p below 0.0001. Abundances of TCRs were expressed as counts per million after normalisation to the total number of TCRs sequenced in each sample. TRAV1-2 paired with TRAJ12, TRAJ20 or TRAJ33 defined MAIT TCRs, while TRAV10 paired with TRAJ18 defined iNKT TCRs. A search of VDJdb, accessed on 1 November 2021, was run for TCRs annotated to CMV, EBV and SARS-CoV-2, with TCRs annotated for multiple antigens excluded. Starting from the raw public reads, TCRdb applied fastp trimming at Q25, assembled clones with MiXCR and retained in-frame beta chains. Merged by CDR3 protein, the rows form single entries marked with the most common genes and DNA. TCRdb assigned the V and J calls; the authors' analysis was not used. Recorded for this sample are some 66,000 distinct CDR3 sequences; 9.1% of them occurred a single time. Roughly 3% of the sample lies in the top ten.

The rearrangement joined TRBV20-1 to TRBJ1-1; the D segment could be TRBD1, given 6 matching bases. This receptor was obtained from an adult who was a healthcare worker with PCR-confirmed SARS-CoV-2 infection or an uninfected control (not recorded which). Sequenced sample: whole blood. The CDR3 protein sequence reads: CSATRQDWVTEAFF. The DNA sequence is given as TGCAGTGCCACCCGACAGGACTGGGTCACTGAAGCTTTCTTT.